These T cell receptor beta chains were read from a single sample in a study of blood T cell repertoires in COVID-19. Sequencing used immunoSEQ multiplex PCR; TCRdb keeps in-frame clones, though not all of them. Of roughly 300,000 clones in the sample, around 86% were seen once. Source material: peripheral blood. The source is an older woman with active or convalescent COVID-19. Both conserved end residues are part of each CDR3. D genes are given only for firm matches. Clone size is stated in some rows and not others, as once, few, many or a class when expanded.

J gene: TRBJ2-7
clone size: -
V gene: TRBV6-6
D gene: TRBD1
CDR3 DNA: TGTGCCAGCAGTTACTCGTGGGACAGGGAGACATACGAGCAGTACTTC
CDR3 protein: CASSYSWDRETYEQYF

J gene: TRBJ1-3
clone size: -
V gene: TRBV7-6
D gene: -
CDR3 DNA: TGTGCCAGCAGCTTAGAAGGGACACCCGGGCACACCATATATTTT
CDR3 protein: CASSLEGTPGHTIYF

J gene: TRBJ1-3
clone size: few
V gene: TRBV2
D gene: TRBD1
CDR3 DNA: TGTGCCAGCAGTGCAGACAGGGTCGGAAACACCATATATTTT
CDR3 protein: CASSADRVGNTIYF

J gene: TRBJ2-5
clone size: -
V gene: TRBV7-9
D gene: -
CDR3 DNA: TGTGCCAGCAGCCGGGGATTACTGGAGACCCAGTACTTC
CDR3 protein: CASSRGLLETQYF

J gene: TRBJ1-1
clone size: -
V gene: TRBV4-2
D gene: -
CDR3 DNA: TGTGCCAGCAGCCCCAGGGGCACCACGGGACTGAACACTGAAGCTTTCTTT
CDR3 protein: CASSPRGTTGLNTEAFF

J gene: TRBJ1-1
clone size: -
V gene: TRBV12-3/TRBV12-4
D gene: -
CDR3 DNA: TGTGCCAGCAGTTCGACAGTGAACACTGAAGCTTTCTTT
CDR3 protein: CASSSTVNTEAFF

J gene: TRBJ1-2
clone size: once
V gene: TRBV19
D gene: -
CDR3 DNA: TGTGCCAGTTCGGGAAGGGATTACTATGGCTACACCTTC
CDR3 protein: CASSGRDYYGYTF

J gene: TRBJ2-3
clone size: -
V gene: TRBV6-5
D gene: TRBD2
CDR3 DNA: TGTGCCTCCGGACTAGCAGCTGCAGATACGCAGTATTTT
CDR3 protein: CASGLAAADTQYF

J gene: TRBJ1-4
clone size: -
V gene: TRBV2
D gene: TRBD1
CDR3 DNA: TGTGCCAGCAGTTGGCGACAGGGGGCGATATTAGCTGAAAAACTGTTTTTT
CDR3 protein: CASSWRQGAILAEKLFF

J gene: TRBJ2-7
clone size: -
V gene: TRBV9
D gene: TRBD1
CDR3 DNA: TGTGCCAGCAGCCCCCTAGCAGGGGGCTCAGAAGAGCAGTACTTC
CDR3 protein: CASSPLAGGSEEQYF

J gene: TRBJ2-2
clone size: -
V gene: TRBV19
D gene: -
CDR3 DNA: TGTGCCAGTAGTACCCGTCCCGGGGAGCTGTTTTTT
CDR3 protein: CASSTRPGELFF

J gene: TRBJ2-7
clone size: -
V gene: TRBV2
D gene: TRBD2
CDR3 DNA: TGTGCCAGCAGCGGCGGACTAGCGGGGGGTTTCGAGCAGTACTTC
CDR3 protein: CASSGGLAGGFEQYF

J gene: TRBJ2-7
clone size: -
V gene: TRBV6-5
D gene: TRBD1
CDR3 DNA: TGTGCCAGCAATTCGGACAGGGTGGTCTCACACGAGCAGTACTTC
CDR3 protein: CASNSDRVVSHEQYF

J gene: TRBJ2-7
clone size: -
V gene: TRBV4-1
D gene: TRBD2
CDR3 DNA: TGCGCCAGCAGCCAAGTGGCTAGCGGGGGCTGGCAGCAGTACTTC
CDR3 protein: CASSQVASGGWQQYF

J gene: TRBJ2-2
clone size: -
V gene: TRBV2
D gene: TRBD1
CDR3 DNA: TGTGCCAGCAGGGGACAGAAGACCGGGGAGCTGTTTTTT
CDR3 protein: CASRGQKTGELFF

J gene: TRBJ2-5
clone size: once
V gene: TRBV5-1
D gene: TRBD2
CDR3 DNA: TGCGCCAGCAGCTTCGGACTAGCGGGGGGCGTTGGAGAGACCCAGTACTTC
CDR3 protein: CASSFGLAGGVGETQYF

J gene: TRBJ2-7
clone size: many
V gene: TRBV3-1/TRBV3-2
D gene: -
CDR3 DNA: TGTGCCAGCAGCCAAGTGGAGGGCCGGGGGCAGTACTTC
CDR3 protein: CASSQVEGRGQYF

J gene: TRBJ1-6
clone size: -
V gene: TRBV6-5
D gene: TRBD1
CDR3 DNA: TGTGCCAGCAAGCGCAGGGGGGATTCACCCCTCCACTTT
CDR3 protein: CASKRRGDSPLHF

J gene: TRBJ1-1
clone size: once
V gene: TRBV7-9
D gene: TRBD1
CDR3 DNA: TGTGCCAGCAGCTTTTCGGACAGGGGTGAAGCTTTCTTT
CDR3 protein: CASSFSDRGEAFF

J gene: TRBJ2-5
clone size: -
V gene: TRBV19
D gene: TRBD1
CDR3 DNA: TGTGCCAGTAGTATAACAGGGGGCTGGCAAGAGACCCAGTACTTC
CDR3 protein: CASSITGGWQETQYF

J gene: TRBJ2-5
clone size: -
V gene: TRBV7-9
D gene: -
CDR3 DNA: TGTGCCAGCAGCTTAAAGCCTGACAGGGAGGACGAGACCCAGTACTTC
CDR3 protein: CASSLKPDREDETQYF

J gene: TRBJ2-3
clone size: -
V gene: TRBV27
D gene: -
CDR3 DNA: TGTGCCAGCAGTTTAGGGGGGGCCCTCAACACAGATACGCAGTATTTT
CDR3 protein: CASSLGGALNTDTQYF

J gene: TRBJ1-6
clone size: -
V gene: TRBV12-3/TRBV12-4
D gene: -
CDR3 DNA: TGTGCCAGCAGTCCGGTCATGTCACCCCTCCACTTT
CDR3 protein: CASSPVMSPLHF

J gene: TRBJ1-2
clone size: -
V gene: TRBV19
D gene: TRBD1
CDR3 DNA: TGTGCCAGTAGTACCTTTCCCGGACAGGGGTACTCCACCCGGGTCCGGAACTATGGCTACACCTTC
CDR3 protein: CASSTFPGQGYSTRVRNYGYTF

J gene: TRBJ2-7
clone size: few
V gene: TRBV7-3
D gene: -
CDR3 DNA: TGTGCCAGCAGCTTAACTGAGAGCCACGAGCAGTACTTC
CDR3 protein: CASSLTESHEQYF

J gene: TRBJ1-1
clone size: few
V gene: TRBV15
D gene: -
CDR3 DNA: TGTGCCACCAGTCGGAGTTATTCGGGGGAAGCTTTCTTT
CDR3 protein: CATSRSYSGEAFF

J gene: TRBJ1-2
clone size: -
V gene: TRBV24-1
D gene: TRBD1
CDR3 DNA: TGTGCCACCAGTGATGGTGACAGGGAAAATGGCTACACCTTC
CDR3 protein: CATSDGDRENGYTF

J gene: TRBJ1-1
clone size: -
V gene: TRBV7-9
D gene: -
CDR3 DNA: TGTGCCAGCAGCCTTTCGGACACTGAAGCTTTCTTT
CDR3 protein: CASSLSDTEAFF

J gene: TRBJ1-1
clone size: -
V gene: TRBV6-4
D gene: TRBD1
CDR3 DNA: TGTGCCAGCAGTGACTCGGTAGGACAGGAGGGGCCCGAAGCTTTCTTT
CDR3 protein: CASSDSVGQEGPEAFF

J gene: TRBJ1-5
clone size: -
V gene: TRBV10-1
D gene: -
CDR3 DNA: TGCGCCAGCAAGCTAGGGAGGGGAACCTTCTATAGCAATCAGCCCCAGCATTTT
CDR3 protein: CASKLGRGTFYSNQPQHF

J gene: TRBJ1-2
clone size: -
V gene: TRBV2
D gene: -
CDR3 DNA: TGTGCCAGCAGCACAGGGAGGGGAAACTATGGCTACACCTTC
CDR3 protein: CASSTGRGNYGYTF

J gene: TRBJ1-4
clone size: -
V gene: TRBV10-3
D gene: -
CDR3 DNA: TGTGCCATCCGTACAAATCCGAATGAAAAACTGTTTTTT
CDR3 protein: CAIRTNPNEKLFF

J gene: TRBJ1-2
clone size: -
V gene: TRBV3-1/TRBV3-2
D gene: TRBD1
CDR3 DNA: TGTGCCAGCAGCCAAGCCCTCCCCGGGACAGGGCGCTATGGCTACACCTTC
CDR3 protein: CASSQALPGTGRYGYTF

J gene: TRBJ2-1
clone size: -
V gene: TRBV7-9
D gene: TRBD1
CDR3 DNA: TGTGCCAGCAGCACTTGGGACAGCAAGAATGAGCAGTTCTTC
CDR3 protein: CASSTWDSKNEQFF

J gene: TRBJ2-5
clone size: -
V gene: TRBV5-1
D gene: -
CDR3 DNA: TGCGCCAGCAGTAGGGGACAAGAGACCCAGTACTTC
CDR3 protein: CASSRGQETQYF

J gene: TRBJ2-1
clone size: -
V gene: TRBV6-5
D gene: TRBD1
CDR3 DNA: TGTGCCAGCAGTTACGGGCGACAGGGCTATGAGCAGTTCTTC
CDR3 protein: CASSYGRQGYEQFF

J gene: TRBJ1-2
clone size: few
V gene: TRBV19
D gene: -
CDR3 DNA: TGTGCCAGTACCCAGGCGGCAGGGCACTATGGCTACACCTTC
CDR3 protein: CASTQAAGHYGYTF

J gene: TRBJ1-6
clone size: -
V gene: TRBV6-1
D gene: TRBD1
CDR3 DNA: TGTGCCAGCAGTGGGCCCGGGACAGGGATCATTTCACCCCTCCACTTT
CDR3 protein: CASSGPGTGIISPLHF

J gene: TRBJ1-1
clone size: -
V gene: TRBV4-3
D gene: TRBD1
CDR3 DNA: TGCGCCAGCAGCCGGACGCCGGGACAGGGGACTGAAGCTTTCTTT
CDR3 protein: CASSRTPGQGTEAFF

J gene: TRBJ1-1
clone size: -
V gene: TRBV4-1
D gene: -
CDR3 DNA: TGCGCCAGCAGCCAAGGCCATCAGGAAAGAAGTGAAGCTTTCTTT
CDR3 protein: CASSQGHQERSEAFF

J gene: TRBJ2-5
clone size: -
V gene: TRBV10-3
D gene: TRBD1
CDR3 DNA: TGTGCCATCAGTGTTATGACAGGGCAAGAGACCCAGTACTTC
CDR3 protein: CAISVMTGQETQYF

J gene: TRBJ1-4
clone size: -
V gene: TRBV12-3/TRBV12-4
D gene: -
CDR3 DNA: TGTGCCAGCAGTTTAGATCCGGGGGGCGAACTGTTTTTT
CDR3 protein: CASSLDPGGELFF

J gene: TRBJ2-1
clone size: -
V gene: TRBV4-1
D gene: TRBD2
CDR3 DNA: TGCGCCAGCTCCCTCGGGGGGGCCCTAGTCAATGAGCAGTTCTTC
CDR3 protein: CASSLGGALVNEQFF

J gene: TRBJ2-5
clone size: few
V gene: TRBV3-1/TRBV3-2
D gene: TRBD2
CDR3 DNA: TGTGCCAGCAGCCAAGATCCGCTAGCGGGGAAGACCCAGTACTTC
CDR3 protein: CASSQDPLAGKTQYF

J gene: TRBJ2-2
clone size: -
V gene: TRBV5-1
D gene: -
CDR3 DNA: TGCGCCAGCAGCTTGCGCACGGACACCGGGGAGCTGTTTTTT
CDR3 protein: CASSLRTDTGELFF

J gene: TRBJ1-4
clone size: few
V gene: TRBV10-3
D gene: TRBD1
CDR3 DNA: TGTGCCATAAATCCCCGGGACAGGGCTAATGAAAAACTGTTTTTT
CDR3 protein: CAINPRDRANEKLFF

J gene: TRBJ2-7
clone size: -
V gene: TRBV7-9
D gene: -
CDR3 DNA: TGTGCCAGCAGCTTAAAGGGTTGGGAGGTTTCCTACGAGCAGTACTTC
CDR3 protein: CASSLKGWEVSYEQYF

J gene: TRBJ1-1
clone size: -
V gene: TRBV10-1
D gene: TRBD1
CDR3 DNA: TGCGCCAGCAGCTACCGGACAGGGACTGAAGCTTTCTTT
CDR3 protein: CASSYRTGTEAFF

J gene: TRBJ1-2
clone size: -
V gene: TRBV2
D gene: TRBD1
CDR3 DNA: TGTGCCAGCAGTGTGATGGGCGGGACAGGGGCTGGCTACACCTTC
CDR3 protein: CASSVMGGTGAGYTF